This T cell receptor beta chain was profiled in a study of control samples from healthy donors and cancer patients. Assay: immunoSEQ multiplex PCR; the TCRdb copy retains only in-frame clones and omits some. The sample contains 100,000 or so clones, 80% to 95% of which appear only once. V gave up 3 bases and J gave up 2 bases; unmatched junction bases: 11. Germline V gives CDR1 LNHDA, CDR2 SQIVND (reference sequence). This CDR3 is 18 amino acids long. Sequencing was carried out using blood. The chain uses TRBV19 and TRBJ2-3; 10 positions agree with TRBD2. The sequence came from a woman aged 25 to 45 in good health. The CDR3 nucleotides read TGTGCCAGTAGTATTTGGTTGATTAGCGGGGGGTCCACAGATACGCAGTATTTT. It specifies CASSIWLISGGSTDTQYF.